Listed below are T cell receptor beta chains from one sample, sequenced in a study of blood T cell repertoires in COVID-19. Only in-frame clones appear in the TCRdb table, and some are missing; sequencing was by immunoSEQ multiplex PCR. Altogether more than 200,000 clones are present, around 86% being singletons, with the ten largest covering about 1.7%. Sequenced material: PBMCs or T cells enriched from blood (not recorded which). Receptor source: a man aged 35 to 55 who had recovered from COVID-19. Each CDR3 is given with its conserved first and last residue. D genes are given only for firm matches. For some rows the clone size is stated as once, few or many, or as a class when expanded; others skip it.

D	V	J	size	CDR3	DNA
-	TRBV18	TRBJ1-6	-	CASSPGGARDSPLHF	TGTGCCAGCTCACCTGGAGGGGCTAGGGATTCACCCCTCCACTTT
-	TRBV5-4	TRBJ1-1	-	CASSLDRVTEAFF	TGTGCCAGCAGCTTGGACAGGGTGACTGAAGCTTTCTTT
TRBD2	TRBV3-1/TRBV3-2	TRBJ2-5	-	CASSKSSGTSGRAVETQYF	TGTGCCAGCAGCAAGTCCTCCGGGACTAGCGGGAGGGCCGTGGAGACCCAGTACTTC
TRBD2	TRBV5-1	TRBJ2-1	-	CASSLRPLAGGLEQFF	TGCGCCAGCAGCTTGAGGCCGCTAGCGGGGGGTCTTGAGCAGTTCTTC
TRBD1	TRBV5-8	TRBJ1-1	-	CASSLVDRGMNTEAFF	TGTGCCAGCAGCTTAGTGGACAGGGGAATGAACACTGAAGCTTTCTTT
-	TRBV20-1	TRBJ2-3	-	CSASGGLDTDTQYF	TGCAGTGCTAGTGGGGGGCTCGACACAGATACGCAGTATTTT
-	TRBV4-3	TRBJ1-1	-	CASSHESRGSTEAFF	TGCGCCAGCAGCCACGAGTCTAGGGGGAGCACTGAAGCTTTCTTT
-	TRBV24-1	TRBJ1-1	few	CANPETYEAFF	TGTGCCAACCCCGAAACATATGAAGCTTTCTTT
TRBD2	TRBV19	TRBJ2-5	-	CASSIIWAGGKTQYF	TGTGCCAGTAGTATAATTTGGGCGGGAGGAAAGACCCAGTACTTC
TRBD1	TRBV7-9	TRBJ1-3	-	CASSLALRGQGNTIYF	TGTGCCAGCAGCTTAGCGCTCAGGGGGCAGGGAAACACCATATATTTT
-	TRBV5-6	TRBJ2-7	once	CASSETSGVTEQYF	TGTGCCAGCAGCGAGACCTCAGGGGTCACCGAGCAGTACTTC
TRBD2	TRBV5-1	TRBJ2-7	-	CASSTTSGSSYEQYF	TGCGCCAGCAGCACGACTAGCGGTAGCTCCTACGAGCAGTACTTC
-	TRBV7-2	TRBJ2-1	-	CASSLESGYNEQFF	TGTGCCAGCAGCTTAGAATCGGGTTACAATGAGCAGTTCTTC